The rows below give T cell receptor beta chains drawn from one sample of a study of T cell repertoires in cytomegalovirus infection. Each CDR3 protein is one row after TCRdb ran MiXCR on the reads. Among some 200,000 distinct CDR3 sequences listed, less than 9.5% were seen once. The specimen sequenced was PBMCs. These receptors all come from a human donor in good health (CMV status not recorded). Some clones in this sample may be carry-over from other donors' samples. The CDR3 runs from the conserved cysteine through the conserved F or W. Each record gives: J gene, clone size, D gene, V gene, CDR3 DNA, CDR3 protein. D genes are given only for firm matches. Rows give clone size only sometimes, using once, few, many, or a class for an expanded clone.

j_gene: TRBJ2-5
abundance: many
d_gene: .
v_gene: TRBV19
CDR3nt: TGTGCCAGTAGTATAGACAACCAAGAGACCCAGTACTTC
CDR3aa: CASSIDNQETQYF

j_gene: TRBJ2-5
abundance: .
d_gene: TRBD2
v_gene: TRBV20-1
CDR3nt: TGCAGTGCTAGATTGACTAGCGCGTCGGAGACCCAGTACTTC
CDR3aa: CSARLTSASETQYF

j_gene: TRBJ1-5
abundance: many
d_gene: .
v_gene: TRBV12-3/TRBV12-4
CDR3nt: TGTGCCAGCAGTCCCCAGGGAAGTAGCAATCAGCCCCAGCATTTT
CDR3aa: CASSPQGSSNQPQHF

j_gene: TRBJ1-4
abundance: .
d_gene: .
v_gene: TRBV4-1
CDR3nt: TGCGCCAGCAGCCCAACAGGGTTTCCTAATGAAAAACTGTTTTTT
CDR3aa: CASSPTGFPNEKLFF

j_gene: TRBJ1-4
abundance: .
d_gene: .
v_gene: TRBV7-9
CDR3nt: TGTGCCAGCAGCTTAGACGCGGTGGCGAGGGGTAAAAAACTGTTTTTT
CDR3aa: CASSLDAVARGKKLFF

j_gene: TRBJ2-7
abundance: .
d_gene: .
v_gene: TRBV12-3/TRBV12-4
CDR3nt: TGTGCCAGCAGTTTAGAACAGCCCTACGAGCAGTACTTC
CDR3aa: CASSLEQPYEQYF

j_gene: TRBJ2-2
abundance: many
d_gene: .
v_gene: TRBV24-1
CDR3nt: TGTGCCACCAGTGGCTCTAGGAGTAACACCGGGGAGCTGTTTTTT
CDR3aa: CATSGSRSNTGELFF

j_gene: TRBJ2-1
abundance: .
d_gene: TRBD2
v_gene: TRBV19
CDR3nt: TGTGCCAGTAGTCCCCCGACTAGCGGGAGTCCCAGACAGTTCTTC
CDR3aa: CASSPPTSGSPRQFF

j_gene: TRBJ2-3
abundance: many
d_gene: TRBD1
v_gene: TRBV5-1
CDR3nt: TGCGCCAGCAGCTCACTCCCGGGACAGGGGGATACAGATACGCAGTATTTT
CDR3aa: CASSSLPGQGDTDTQYF

j_gene: TRBJ2-5
abundance: .
d_gene: .
v_gene: TRBV5-6
CDR3nt: TGTGCCAGCAGCTTGATTGGGGGGCAGCAAGAGACCCAGTACTTC
CDR3aa: CASSLIGGQQETQYF

j_gene: TRBJ1-2
abundance: few
d_gene: TRBD1
v_gene: TRBV19
CDR3nt: TGTGCCATACCGACAGGGAGCTATGGCTACACCTTC
CDR3aa: CAIPTGSYGYTF

j_gene: TRBJ1-1
abundance: many
d_gene: .
v_gene: TRBV5-4
CDR3nt: TGTGCCAGCAGGCGCAAAACGGGACCGAACACTGAAGCTTTCTTT
CDR3aa: CASRRKTGPNTEAFF

j_gene: TRBJ1-1
abundance: few
d_gene: .
v_gene: TRBV20-1
CDR3nt: TGCAGTGCCAGGACAGTCCCAACACGCCTTCGGGACACTGAAGCTTTCTTT
CDR3aa: CSARTVPTRLRDTEAFF

j_gene: TRBJ1-6
abundance: many
d_gene: .
v_gene: TRBV11-2
CDR3nt: TGTGCCAGCAGCGTGGGTTTCAGCTCCTATAATTCACCCCTCCACTTT
CDR3aa: CASSVGFSSYNSPLHF

j_gene: TRBJ1-5
abundance: many
d_gene: TRBD1
v_gene: TRBV6-2/TRBV6-3
CDR3nt: TGTGCCAGCAGACCACGAGGTCGGGACAGGCCCAATCAGCCCCAGCATTTT
CDR3aa: CASRPRGRDRPNQPQHF

j_gene: TRBJ1-1
abundance: many
d_gene: .
v_gene: TRBV7-2
CDR3nt: TGTGCCAGCAGCGAGAGACAGGTCGACTCTGAAGCTTTCTTT
CDR3aa: CASSERQVDSEAFF

j_gene: TRBJ1-6
abundance: many
d_gene: TRBD1
v_gene: TRBV6-2/TRBV6-3
CDR3nt: TGTGCCAGCAGCTACAGGGGGCGGAGGAATTCACCCCTCCACTTT
CDR3aa: CASSYRGRRNSPLHF

j_gene: TRBJ1-2
abundance: .
d_gene: TRBD1
v_gene: TRBV7-9
CDR3nt: TGTGCCAGCAGCTTAGGAGGCACAGGGGGCTATGGCTACACCTTC
CDR3aa: CASSLGGTGGYGYTF

j_gene: TRBJ2-5
abundance: .
d_gene: TRBD2
v_gene: TRBV20-1
CDR3nt: TGCAGTGCTAGAGGACTAGCGGGTGGAGAGACCCAGTACTTC
CDR3aa: CSARGLAGGETQYF

j_gene: TRBJ1-1
abundance: many
d_gene: .
v_gene: TRBV7-2
CDR3nt: TGTGCCAGCAGCTTACAGGACACTGAAGCTTTCTTT
CDR3aa: CASSLQDTEAFF

j_gene: TRBJ2-7
abundance: few
d_gene: .
v_gene: TRBV7-6
CDR3nt: TGTGCCAGCAGCTTAGCGGTCAGATCCTACGAGCAGTACTTC
CDR3aa: CASSLAVRSYEQYF

j_gene: TRBJ2-5
abundance: few
d_gene: TRBD1
v_gene: TRBV11-2
CDR3nt: TGTGCCAGCAGCATCGGACAGGGTCAAGAGACCCAGTACTTC
CDR3aa: CASSIGQGQETQYF

j_gene: TRBJ2-1
abundance: many
d_gene: .
v_gene: TRBV6-1
CDR3nt: TGTGCCAGCAGCTGGAGACTAGATTCCTACAATGAGCAGTTCTTC
CDR3aa: CASSWRLDSYNEQFF

j_gene: TRBJ1-2
abundance: .
d_gene: TRBD1
v_gene: TRBV20-1
CDR3nt: TGCAGTGCCACGGGACAGGGGAATCGGCTCGGTGGCTACACCTTC
CDR3aa: CSATGQGNRLGGYTF

j_gene: TRBJ1-3
abundance: many
d_gene: .
v_gene: TRBV7-4
CDR3nt: TGTGCCAGCAGCTTAAGGAGAAACACCATATATTTT
CDR3aa: CASSLRRNTIYF